The 16 T cell receptor beta chains in this list originate from one sample, sequenced in a study of T cells in Graves' hyperthyroidism and ophthalmopathy. Researchers took RNA transcripts and amplified the TCR beta CDR3 regions from them. HTBI primers were used for first-round RT-PCR of the TCR CDR3. TCRdb reprocessed the multiplex PCR reads via MiXCR and lists one record per CDR3 protein. Here the sample spans about 610,000 distinct CDR3 sequences, approximately 44% being singletons. Sequencing input: peripheral blood or thyroid tissue (not recorded which). These receptors came from a young woman with Graves' hyperthyroidism.

This clonotype was counted at least ten times. The CDR3 loop reads CASSLVGTNEKLFF. The CDR3 region has the DNA TGTGCCAGCAGTTTAGTTGGAACTAATGAAAAACTGTTTTTT. The J gene is TRBJ1-4, the V gene TRBV12-3 or TRBV12-4; D is unclear. V lost 1 base and J lost 1, with 4 bases in between. The CDR3 has 14 residues.

This clonotype was detected ten times or more. This chain uses TRBV9 with TRBJ2-7, with D tentatively TRBD2 (5 bases). The CDR3 runs 15 residues. CDR1 and CDR2 from the germline V gene are SGDLS and YYNGEE. V shed 4 bases and J shed 3 bases, with 17 bases lying between them. The CDR3 DNA sequence: TGTGCCAGCAGCCCTCGTGCCTCGGGAAACTACGAGCAGTACTTC. Translated: CASSPRASGNYEQYF.

About this clonotype: A read error may explain this, as a much larger clone is one base away. The chain combines TRBV24-1 with TRBJ2-3; weak D call: TRBD2 (5 bases). CDR3 length: 16 amino acids. Germline lookup yields CDR1 KGHDR and CDR2 SFDVKD. The CDR3 reads CATRDLPVPPGSTQYF. The CDR3 coding sequence is TGTGCCACCAGAGATTTGCCCGTCCCCCCGGGATCCACGCAGTATTTT.

The genes are TRBV29-1 and TRBJ2-5; 10 bases align to TRBD1. Unmatched junction bases numbered 6, after V lost 7 bases and J lost 4 bases. The CDR3 spans 13 residues. In germline, CDR1 is SQVTM, CDR2 ANQGSEA. DNA for the CDR3: TGCAGCGCCGGACAGGGGGTTGGAGAGACCCAGTACTTC. This encodes CSAGQGVGETQYF.

Ten or more counts support this clonotype. The CDR3 DNA sequence: TGTGCCAGCAGCCCTGGGACAATAGGCGAGCAGTACTTC. It is translated as CASSPGTIGEQYF. The chain carries TRBV12-3 or TRBV12-4 and TRBJ2-7, with D perhaps matching TRBD1 (6 bases). The CDR3 has 13 residues. Trimming shortened V by 6 bases and J by 6 bases, and 15 bases separated the two germline ends.

This sequence joins TRBV7-3 and TRBJ2-3; D perhaps matches TRBD2 (5 bases). V was trimmed by 1 base and J by 6 bases, leaving 20 bases between them. Germline lookup yields CDR1 SGHTA and CDR2 FQGTGA. CDR3 length: 17 residues. The CDR3 protein is CASSLKALGLIPDTQYF. Written as DNA, the CDR3 is TGTGCCAGCAGCTTAAAGGCCCTCGGACTCATCCCGGATACGCAGTATTTT.

In regard to this clonotype: One end of the junction is discordant with germline, which a read error may explain. The rearrangement links TRBV6-5 to TRBJ2-2; D unclear. Germline CDR1 reads MNHEY; CDR2 reads SVGAGI. The CDR3 runs to 14 residues. The CDR3 DNA is TGTGCCATCAGTTACAATCCGAACACCGGGGAGCTGTTTTTT. This gives the protein CAISYNPNTGELFF.

This CDR3 is CASSGLAGGSDTQYF. CDR3 bases: TGCGCCAGCAGTGGGCTAGCGGGAGGGTCTGATACGCAGTATTTT. The chain joins TRBV10-1 to TRBJ2-3; 12 bases line up with TRBD2. In germline, CDR1 is WNHNN, CDR2 SYGVQD (reference sequence). V lost 4 bases to trimming and J lost 6 bases; unmatched junction nucleotides: 5. The CDR3 length is 15 residues.

As for this clonotype: A read error may be the cause here, since a much bigger clone is one base away. The chain is built from TRBV2 and TRBJ1-5; TRBD1 matches at 7 bases. The V gene end was trimmed by 6 bases and the J gene end by 3 bases; junction bases not matched to a gene: 5. The CDR3 loop spans 14 amino acids. Per the germline V gene, CDR1 is SNHLY and CDR2 is FYNNEI. The CDR3 DNA is TGTGCCAGCAGCGTTGACAGGGCCAATCAGCCCCAGCATTTT. Its translation is CASSVDRANQPQHF.

This clonotype came up a few times. The chain couples TRBV5-1 to TRBJ2-2; no clear D. This CDR3 comprises 13 residues. The germline V gene has CDR1 SGHRS and CDR2 YFSETQ. Trimming cost V 2 bases and J 3 bases, with 5 bases left between them. The CDR3 region has the DNA TGCGCCAGCAGCTTTATCGACACCGGGGAGCTGTTTTTT. This codes for CASSFIDTGELFF.

This clonotype was seen a single time. One junction end disagrees with the germline gene, perhaps due to a read error. The chain couples TRBV7-9 to TRBJ1-2, with TRBD1 identical over 9 bases. CDR1 is SEHNR, CDR2 FQNEAQ, per germline (reference sequence). There are 15 residues in the CDR3. The CDR3 loop reads CASSQDGQGNYGYTF. The CDR3 DNA follows: TGCGCCAGCAGCCAAGATGGACAGGGGAACTATGGCTACACCTTC.

Regarding this clonotype: Since a much larger clone is just one base distant, this may be a read error. The chain's CDR3 is CASSHRVHQETQYF. The CDR3 DNA reads as TGTGCCAGCAGTCACCGCGTACACCAAGAGACCCAGTACTTC. The chain joins TRBV2 to TRBJ2-5; D is unclear. The CDR3 runs 14 residues. Germline-derived CDR1 and CDR2 are SNHLY and FYNNEI. Trimming removed 5 bases at V and 0 bases at J, with 10 bases between.

The CDR3 loop is CASSVDLAGGLFF. CDR3 DNA sequence: TGTGCCAGCAGCGTAGACCTAGCGGGAGGACTGTTTTTT. The genes are TRBV9 and TRBJ1-4; D uncertain. The germline CDR1 and CDR2 sequences are SGDLS and YYNGEE. V lost 0 bases, J lost 13 bases, and 13 bases lay in between. This CDR3 is built from 13 residues.

A few counts support this clonotype. Since a much larger clone is just one base distant, this may be a read error. J is TRBJ2-7 and V is TRBV13, with D possibly being TRBD1 or TRBD2 (5 bases each). This CDR3 has 14 residues. The germline CDR1 and CDR2 sequences are PRHDT and FYEKMQ (reference sequence). CDR3 loop: CASTTLGRSLEQCF. For the CDR3, the DNA is TGTGCCAGCACCACCCTGGGACGGTCCCTCGAGCAGTGCTTC.

As regards this clonotype: This may arise from a read error, as a much more abundant clone is one base away. The chain uses TRBV7-4 and TRBJ1-5; TRBD1 might be the D (5 bases). The CDR3 spans 14 residues. Per germline, CDR1 SGHVT and CDR2 SQSDAQ. This CDR3 is CASSGGLGDQPEHF. The CDR3 DNA follows: TGTGCCAGCAGCGGGGGTTTGGGAGATCAGCCCGAGCATTTT.

The J gene is TRBJ1-3, the V gene TRBV11-2; a weak D match, TRBD1 (5 bases). This CDR3 is 12 amino acids long. Trimming left V 8 bases short and J 4 bases short, with 9 bases between. Per germline, CDR1 SGHAT and CDR2 FQNNGV. The CDR3, as DNA: TGTGCCAGCGAATACAGGGGAAACACCATATATTTT. Translation gives CASEYRGNTIYF.